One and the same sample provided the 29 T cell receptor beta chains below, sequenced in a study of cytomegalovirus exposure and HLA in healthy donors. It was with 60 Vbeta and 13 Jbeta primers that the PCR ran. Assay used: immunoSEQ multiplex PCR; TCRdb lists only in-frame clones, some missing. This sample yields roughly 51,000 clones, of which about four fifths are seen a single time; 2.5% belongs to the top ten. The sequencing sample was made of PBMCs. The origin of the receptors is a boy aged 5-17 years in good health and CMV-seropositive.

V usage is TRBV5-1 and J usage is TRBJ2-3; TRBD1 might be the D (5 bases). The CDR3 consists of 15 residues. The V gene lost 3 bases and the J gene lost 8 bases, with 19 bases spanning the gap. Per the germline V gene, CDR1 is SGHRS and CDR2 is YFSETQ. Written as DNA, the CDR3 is TGCGCCAGCAGCTCCCCACAGGCTCGCGGCGGTACGCAGTATTTT. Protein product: CASSSPQARGGTQYF.

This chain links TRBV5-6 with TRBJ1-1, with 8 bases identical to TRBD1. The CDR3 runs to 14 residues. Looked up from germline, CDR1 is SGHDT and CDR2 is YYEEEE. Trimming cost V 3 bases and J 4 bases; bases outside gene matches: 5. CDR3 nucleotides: TGTGCCAGCAGCTCCGGTGGACAGGGCACTGAAGCTTTCTTT. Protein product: CASSSGGQGTEAFF.

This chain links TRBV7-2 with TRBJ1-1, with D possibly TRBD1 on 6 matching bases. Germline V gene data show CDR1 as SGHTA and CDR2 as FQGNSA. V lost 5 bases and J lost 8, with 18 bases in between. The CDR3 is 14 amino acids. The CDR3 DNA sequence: TGTGCCAGCAGCCCGGGAGGGGGGCTGGGGGAAGCTTTCTTT. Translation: CASSPGGGLGEAFF.

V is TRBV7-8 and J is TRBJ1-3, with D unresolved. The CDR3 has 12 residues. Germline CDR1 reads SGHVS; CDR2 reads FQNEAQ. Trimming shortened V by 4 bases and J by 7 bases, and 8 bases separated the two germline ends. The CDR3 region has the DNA TGTGCCAGCAGCTCTCTAGCGAACACCATATATTTT. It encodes CASSSLANTIYF.

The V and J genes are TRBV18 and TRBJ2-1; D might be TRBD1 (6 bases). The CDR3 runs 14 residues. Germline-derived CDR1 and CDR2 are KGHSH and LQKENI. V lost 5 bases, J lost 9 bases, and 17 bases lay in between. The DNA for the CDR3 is TGTGCCAGCTCATCTAATACAGGGAAAGGTGAGCAGTTCTTC. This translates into CASSSNTGKGEQFF.

The CDR3 DNA sequence: TGTGCCAGCAGCCAAGGACTAGCTTCCCGGGAGCTGTTTTTT. Translating gives CASSQGLASRELFF. The rearrangement uses TRBV7-6 and TRBJ2-2; 8 nucleotides line up with TRBD2. Losses at the gene ends were 5 bases for V and 9 bases for J; bases not matched to a gene: 8. Germline CDR1 reads SGHVS; CDR2 reads FNYEAQ. This CDR3 spans 14 amino acids. Drawing the rest from reference TRBV7-6 and TRBJ2-2, the complete variable domain is GAGVSQSPRYKVTKRGQDVALRCDPISGHVSLYWYRQALGQGPEFLTYFNYEAQQDKSGLPNDRFSAERPEGSISTLTIQRTEQRDSAMYRCASSQGLASRELFFGEGSRLTVL.

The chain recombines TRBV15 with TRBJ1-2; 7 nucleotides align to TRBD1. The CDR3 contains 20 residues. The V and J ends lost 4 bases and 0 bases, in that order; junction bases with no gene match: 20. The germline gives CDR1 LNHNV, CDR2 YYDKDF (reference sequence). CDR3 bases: TGTGCCACCAGCACAAGAGGGCGGTTAAAAGGACAGGCCTCTAACTATGGCTACACCTTC. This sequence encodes CATSTRGRLKGQASNYGYTF. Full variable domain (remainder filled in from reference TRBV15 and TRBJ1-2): DAMVIQNPRYQVTQFGKPVTLSCSQTLNHNVMYWYQQKSSQAPKLLFHYYDKDFNNEADTPDNFQSRRPNTSFCFLDIRSPGLGDTAMYLCATSTRGRLKGQASNYGYTFGSGTRLTVV.

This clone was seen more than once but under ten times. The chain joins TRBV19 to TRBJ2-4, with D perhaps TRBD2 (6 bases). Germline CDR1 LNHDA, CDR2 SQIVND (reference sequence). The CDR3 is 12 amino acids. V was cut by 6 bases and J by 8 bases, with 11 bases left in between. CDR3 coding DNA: TGTGCCAGTAGCCCCTGGAGGGACATTCAGTACTTC. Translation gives CASSPWRDIQYF.

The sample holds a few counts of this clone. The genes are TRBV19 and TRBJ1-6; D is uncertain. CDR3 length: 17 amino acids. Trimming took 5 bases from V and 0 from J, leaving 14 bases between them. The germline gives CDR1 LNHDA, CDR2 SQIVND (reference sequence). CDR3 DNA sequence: TGTGCCAGTAGTGTCCGACAAGCAAGCTCCTATAATTCACCCCTCCACTTT. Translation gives CASSVRQASSYNSPLHF.

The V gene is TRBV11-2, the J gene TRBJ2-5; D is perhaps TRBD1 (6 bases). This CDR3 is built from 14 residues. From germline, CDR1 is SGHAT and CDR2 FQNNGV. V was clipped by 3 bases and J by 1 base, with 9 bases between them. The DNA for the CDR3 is TGTGCCAGCAGCTTTCCGGACAGCCAAGAGACCCAGTACTTC. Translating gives CASSFPDSQETQYF.

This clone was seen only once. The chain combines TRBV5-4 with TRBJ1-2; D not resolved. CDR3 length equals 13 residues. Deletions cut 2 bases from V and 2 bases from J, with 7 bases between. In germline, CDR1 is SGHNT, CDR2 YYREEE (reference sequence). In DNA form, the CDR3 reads TGTGCCAGCAGCTTAGGCGGGAACTATGGCTACACCTTC. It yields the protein CASSLGGNYGYTF. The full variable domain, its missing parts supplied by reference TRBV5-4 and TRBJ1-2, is ETGVTQSPTHLIKTRGQQVTLRCSSQSGHNTVSWYQQALGQGPQFIFQYYREEENGRGNFPPRFSGLQFPNYSSELNVNALELDDSALYLCASSLGGNYGYTFGSGTRLTVV.

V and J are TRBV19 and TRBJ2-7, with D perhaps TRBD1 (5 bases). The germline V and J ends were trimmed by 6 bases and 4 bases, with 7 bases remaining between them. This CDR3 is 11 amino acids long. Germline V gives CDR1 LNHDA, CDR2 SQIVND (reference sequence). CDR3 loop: CASSDRYEQYF. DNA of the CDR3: TGTGCCAGTAGCGACAGATACGAGCAGTACTTC.

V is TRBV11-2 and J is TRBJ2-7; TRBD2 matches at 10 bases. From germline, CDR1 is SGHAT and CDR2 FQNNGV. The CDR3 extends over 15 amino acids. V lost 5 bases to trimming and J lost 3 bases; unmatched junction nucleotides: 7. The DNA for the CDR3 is TGTGCCAGCAGCCATAGCGGGGGGCCATACTACGAGCAGTACTTC. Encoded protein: CASSHSGGPYYEQYF.

As DNA, the CDR3 is TGTGCCAGCAGCGTAGTAGGCGAGGTCACAGATACGCAGTATTTT. Translated: CASSVVGEVTDTQYF. This rearrangement joins TRBV9 to TRBJ2-3; D unclear. The CDR3 has 15 amino acids. Trimming took off 0 bases at V and 2 bases at J, with 10 bases between the two ends. The germline V gene encodes CDR1 SGDLS and CDR2 YYNGEE. The full variable domain, with the rest looked up from reference TRBV9 and TRBJ2-3, is DSGVTQTPKHLITATGQRVTLRCSPRSGDLSVYWYQQSLDQGLQFLIQYYNGEERAKGNILERFSAQQFPDLHSELNLSSLELGDSALYFCASSVVGEVTDTQYFGPGTRLTVL.

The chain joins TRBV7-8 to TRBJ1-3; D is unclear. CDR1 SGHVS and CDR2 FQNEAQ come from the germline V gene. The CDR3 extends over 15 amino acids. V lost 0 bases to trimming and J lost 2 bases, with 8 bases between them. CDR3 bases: TGTGCCAGCAGCTTAGCGCAGATCGCTGGAAACACCATATATTTT. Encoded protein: CASSLAQIAGNTIYF.

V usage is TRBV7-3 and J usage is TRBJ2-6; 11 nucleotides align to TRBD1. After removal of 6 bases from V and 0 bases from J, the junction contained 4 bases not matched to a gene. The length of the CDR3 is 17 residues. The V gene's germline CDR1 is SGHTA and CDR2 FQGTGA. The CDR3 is CASRPGTGGSGANVLTF. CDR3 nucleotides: TGTGCCAGCAGGCCAGGGACAGGGGGCTCTGGGGCCAACGTCCTGACTTTC.

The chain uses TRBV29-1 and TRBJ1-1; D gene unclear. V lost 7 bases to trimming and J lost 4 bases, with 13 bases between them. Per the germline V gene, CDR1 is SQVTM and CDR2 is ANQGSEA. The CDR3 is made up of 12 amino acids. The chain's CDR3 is CSAYKGGTEAFF. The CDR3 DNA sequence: TGCAGCGCATACAAAGGCGGCACTGAAGCTTTCTTT.

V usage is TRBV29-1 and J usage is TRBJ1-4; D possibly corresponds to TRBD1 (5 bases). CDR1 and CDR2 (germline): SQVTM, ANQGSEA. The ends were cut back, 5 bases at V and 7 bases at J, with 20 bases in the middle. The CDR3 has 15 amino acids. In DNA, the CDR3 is TGCAGCGTTCGGGACCTCCGAGGGACTGGTGAAAAACTGTTTTTT. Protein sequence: CSVRDLRGTGEKLFF.

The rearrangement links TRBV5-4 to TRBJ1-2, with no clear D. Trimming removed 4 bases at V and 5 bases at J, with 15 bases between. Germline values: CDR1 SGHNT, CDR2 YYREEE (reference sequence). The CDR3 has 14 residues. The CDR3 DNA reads TGTGCCAGCAGCGGGGTGGAGGGTCGGTATGGCTACACCTTC. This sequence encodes CASSGVEGRYGYTF.

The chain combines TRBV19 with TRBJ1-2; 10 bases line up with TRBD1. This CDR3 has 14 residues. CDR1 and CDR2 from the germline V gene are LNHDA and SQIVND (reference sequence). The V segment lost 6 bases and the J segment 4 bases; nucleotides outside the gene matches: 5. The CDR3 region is CASRPGQGTYGYTF. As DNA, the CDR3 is TGTGCCAGTAGACCGGGACAGGGGACCTATGGCTACACCTTC. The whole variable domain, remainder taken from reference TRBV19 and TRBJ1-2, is DGGITQSPKYLFRKEGQNVTLSCEQNLNHDAMYWYRQDPGQGLRLIYYSQIVNDFQKGDIAEGYSVSREKKESFPLTVTSAQKNPTAFYLCASRPGQGTYGYTFGSGTRLTVV.

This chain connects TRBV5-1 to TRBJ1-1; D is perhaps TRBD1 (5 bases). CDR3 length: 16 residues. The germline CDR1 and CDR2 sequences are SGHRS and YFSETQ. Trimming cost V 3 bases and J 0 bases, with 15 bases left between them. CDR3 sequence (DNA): TGCGCCAGCAGCTCATTCAGGACGGACATGAACACTGAAGCTTTCTTT. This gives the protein CASSSFRTDMNTEAFF.

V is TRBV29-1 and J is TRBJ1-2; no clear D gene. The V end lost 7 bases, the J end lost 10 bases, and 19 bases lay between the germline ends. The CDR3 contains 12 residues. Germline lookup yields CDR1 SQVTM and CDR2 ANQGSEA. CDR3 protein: CSDYDLGRIYTF. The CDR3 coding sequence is TGCAGCGACTACGATTTGGGGAGGATCTACACCTTC.

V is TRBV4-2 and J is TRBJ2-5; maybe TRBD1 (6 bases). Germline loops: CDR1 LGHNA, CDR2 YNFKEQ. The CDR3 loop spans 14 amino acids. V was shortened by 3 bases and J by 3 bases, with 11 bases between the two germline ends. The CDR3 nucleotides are TGTGCCAGCAGCCACCTAGCAGGGGAAGAGACCCAGTACTTC. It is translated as CASSHLAGEETQYF.

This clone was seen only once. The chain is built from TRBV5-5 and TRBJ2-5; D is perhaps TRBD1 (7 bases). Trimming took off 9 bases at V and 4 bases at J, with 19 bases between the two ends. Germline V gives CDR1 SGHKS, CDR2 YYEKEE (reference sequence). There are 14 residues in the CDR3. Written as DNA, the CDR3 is TGTGCCACGGAATTGTCAGGGGGAGGAGAGACCCAGTACTTC. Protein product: CATELSGGGETQYF.

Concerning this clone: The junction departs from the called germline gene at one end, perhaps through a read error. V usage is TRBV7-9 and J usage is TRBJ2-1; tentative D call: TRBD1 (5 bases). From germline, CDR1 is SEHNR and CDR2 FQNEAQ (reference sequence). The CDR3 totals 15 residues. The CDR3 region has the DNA TGTTCCAGCAGCTTCCTCCAGGGTTCCTACAATGAGCAGTTCTTC. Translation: CSSSFLQGSYNEQFF. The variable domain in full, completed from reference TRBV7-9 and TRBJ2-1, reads DTGVSQNPRHKITKRGQNVTFRCDPISEHNRLYWYRQTLGQGPEFLTYFQNEAQLEKSRLLSDRFSAERPKGSFSTLEIQRTEQGDSAMYLCSSSFLQGSYNEQFFGPGTRLTVL.

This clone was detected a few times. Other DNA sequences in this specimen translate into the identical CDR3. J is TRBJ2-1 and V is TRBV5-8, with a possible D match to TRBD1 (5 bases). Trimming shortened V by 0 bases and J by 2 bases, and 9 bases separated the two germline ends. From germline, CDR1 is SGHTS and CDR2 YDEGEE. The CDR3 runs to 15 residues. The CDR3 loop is CASSLEGAPYNEQFF. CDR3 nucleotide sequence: TGTGCCAGCAGCTTGGAAGGGGCCCCCTACAATGAGCAGTTCTTC. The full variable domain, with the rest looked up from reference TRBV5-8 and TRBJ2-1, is EAGVTQSPTHLIKTRGQQATLRCSPISGHTSVYWYQQALGLGLQFLLWYDEGEERNRGNFPPRFSGRQFPNYSSELNVNALELEDSALYLCASSLEGAPYNEQFFGPGTRLTVL.

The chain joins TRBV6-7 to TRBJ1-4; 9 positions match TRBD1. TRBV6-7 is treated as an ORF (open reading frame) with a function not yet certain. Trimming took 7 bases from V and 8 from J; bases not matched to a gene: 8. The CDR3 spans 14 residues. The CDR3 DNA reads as TGTGCCAGCACTACAGGGGGCGCGAGCGAAAAACTGTTTTTT. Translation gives CASTTGGASEKLFF.

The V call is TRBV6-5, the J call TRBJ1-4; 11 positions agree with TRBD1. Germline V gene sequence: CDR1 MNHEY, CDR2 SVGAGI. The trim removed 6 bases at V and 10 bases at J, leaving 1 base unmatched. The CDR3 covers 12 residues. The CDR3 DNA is TGTGCCAGCAGGGGACAGGGGGGAAAACTGTTTTTT. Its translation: CASRGQGGKLFF.

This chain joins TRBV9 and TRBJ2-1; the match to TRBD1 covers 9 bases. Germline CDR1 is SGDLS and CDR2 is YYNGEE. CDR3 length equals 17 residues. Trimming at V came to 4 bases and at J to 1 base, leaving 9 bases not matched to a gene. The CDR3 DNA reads TGTGCCAGCAGCCCTCGGGACAGGGTTCTTTCCTACAATGAGCAGTTCTTC. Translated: CASSPRDRVLSYNEQFF.